This T cell receptor (beta chain) was recovered during a study of graft-versus-host responses after intestinal transplantation. Across the study: Multivisceral, liver-intestinal, or isolated intestinal grafts went to recipients. All of the recipients had induction that used anti-thymocyte globulin, then tacrolimus and steroids for two to three years. Findings of the study overall: Among recipient marrow samples, GvH clones were found; some appeared first in ileum or blood. Researchers found peak circulating GvH clone levels linked to early post-transplant HvG declines.

The CDR3 covers 13 residues. The germline CDR1 and CDR2 sequences are SGDLS and YYNGEE. Profiled with immunoSEQ multiplex PCR; TCRdb holds only in-frame clones, not every one. This sample yields roughly 90,000 clones, of which around 90% are seen a single time; about 6.3% belongs to the top ten. Notes on this clone: Its antigen remains unidentified. Germline is not matched at one junction end, which may reflect a read error.

The chain recombines TRBV9 with TRBJ2-1; perhaps D is TRBD1 or TRBD2 (6 bases each). Sequences were derived from unstimulated CD8+ T cells sorted from spleen or lymph node cells, sampled before intestinal transplant. The source of this sequence is a human donor who received an intestinal transplant. In nucleotides, the CDR3 is TGTACCAGCAGCGTAGGGGGGTACAATGAGCAGTTCTTC. Protein product: CTSSVGGYNEQFF. The whole variable domain, filled in from reference TRBV9 and TRBJ2-1, reads DSGVTQTPKHLITATGQRVTLRCSPRSGDLSVYWYQQSLDQGLQFLIQYYNGEERAKGNILERFSAQQFPDLHSELNLSSLELGDSALYFCTSSVGGYNEQFFGPGTRLTVL.